This record concerns one TCR beta chain sequence. Libraries were prepared by immunoSEQ multiplex PCR; TCRdb keeps only in-frame clonotypes and omits some of them. This repertoire shows around 120,000 clones, under 95% found once; its top ten account for approximately 3.7%. This entry comes from a study of blood T cell repertoires in COVID-19. CDR1 and CDR2 (germline): SNHLY, FYNNEI. J gave up 2 bases and V 8 bases, and 11 bases lay outside the gene matches. The CDR3 has 15 residues. The genes are TRBV2 and TRBJ2-7; 8 bases match TRBD1. This sequence was found in a man aged 45-65 years with active COVID-19. The sequenced sample was peripheral blood. The CDR3 DNA reads as TGTGCCAGCCTCGGGGGCAGGGGGCTGGCCTACGAGCAGTACGTC. Amino acid sequence: CASLGGRGLAYEQYV.